This T cell receptor beta chain was sequenced during a study of T cell repertoires in cytomegalovirus infection. Looking at the study overall: Both CMV infection and a matching HLA type were indicated by public TCR beta signatures.

The CDR3 totals 14 residues. The germline V gene encodes CDR1 SGHTA and CDR2 FQGNSA. V lost 4 bases and J lost 9; bases outside the gene matches: 6. TCRdb re-derived calls from the reads in MiXCR, one entry per CDR3 protein. The sample holds about 180,000 distinct CDR3 sequences, 17% seen once. Study-wide findings and caveats: Cumulative frequency (of public TCR beta family members) identified carriers of CMV plus the relevant HLA. The ex vivo response was dominated by HLA-C-restricted CMV-specific TCR beta clonotypes.

Of note for this clonotype: Antigen specificity is unknown.

The sequencing input was CD8+ T cells from PBMCs. This TCR derives from a human donor in good health (CMV status not recorded). Some clones in this sample may be carry-over from other donors' samples. The chain is built from TRBV7-2 and TRBJ2-1, with 10 bases aligning to TRBD1. DNA for the CDR3: TGTGCCAGCAGCTCCGCGGGACAGGGGAGTGAGCAGTTCTTC. Translation gives CASSSAGQGSEQFF.